The clone carrying this TCR beta chain was recorded a few times. The germline CDR1 and CDR2 sequences are MNHEY and SVGEGT. Trimming cost V 2 bases and J 7 bases, with 15 bases left between them. This CDR3 region has 15 residues. This entry belongs to a study of T cell repertoires in cytomegalovirus infection. The overall study: A matching HLA type, together with CMV infection, was signaled by public TCR beta signatures.

MiXCR was run by TCRdb on the reads, yielding one entry per CDR3 protein. The sample holds approximately 97,000 distinct CDR3 sequences, approximately 15% seen once. The chain has TRBV6-2 or TRBV6-3 and TRBJ2-4, with D perhaps TRBD1 or TRBD2 (6 bases each). This TCR was recovered from a human donor in good health (CMV status not recorded). Some clones in this sample may be carry-over from other donors' samples. Sequenced sample: PBMCs. The CDR3 coding sequence is TGTGCCAGCAGTTACCGTACAGGGAGGTTGAACATTCAGTACTTC. It encodes CASSYRTGRLNIQYF.